These 12 T cell receptor beta chains were sequenced from one sample in a study of T cells in Graves' hyperthyroidism and ophthalmopathy. Amplification targeted TCR beta CDR3 regions from RNA transcripts. The HTBI primer set drove a first-round RT-PCR of the TCR CDR3. Each CDR3 protein gets one entry after TCRdb re-called the multiplex PCR reads with MiXCR. The sample has approximately 400,000 distinct CDR3 sequences, around an eighth seen once; the top ten hold less than 25%. The sequencing sample was made of blood. These receptors all come from a man younger than 40 with Graves' hyperthyroidism that later progressed to Graves' ophthalmopathy.

This clonotype was seen a few times. The chain joins TRBV5-1 to TRBJ2-3; 10 bases are shared with TRBD2. CDR3 length: 16 amino acids. Germline V gives CDR1 SGHRS, CDR2 YFSETQ. J was trimmed by 4 bases and V by 4 bases; bases with no gene match: 9. CDR3 bases: TGCGCCAGCAGCAAAGCGGGACTAGCGATGTCAGATACGCAGTATTTT. It specifies CASSKAGLAMSDTQYF.

The sample holds many counts of this clonotype. The chain's CDR3 is CASTTGNDDQPQHF. The CDR3 coding sequence is TGTGCCAGCACGACAGGGAACGACGATCAGCCCCAGCATTTT. The chain couples TRBV28 to TRBJ1-5; 7 bases align to TRBD1. Unmatched junction bases numbered 8, after V lost 7 bases and J lost 5 bases. CDR1 is MDHEN and CDR2 is SYDVKM in the germline V gene. The CDR3 is made up of 14 amino acids.

V usage is TRBV6-5 and J usage is TRBJ1-4, with 7 positions matching TRBD1. Per the germline V gene, CDR1 is MNHEY and CDR2 is SVGAGI. The CDR3 length is 15 residues. Germline trimming cut 0 bases from V and 7 bases from J; bases unmatched to any gene: 5. CDR3 nucleotide sequence: TGTGCCAGCAGTTACTCCCTCAGGGGGACTGAAAAACTGTTTTTT. This encodes CASSYSLRGTEKLFF.

This clonotype has at least ten counts. The V call is TRBV6-1, the J call TRBJ2-7; D perhaps matches TRBD2 (7 bases). V shed 1 base and J shed 3 bases, with 16 bases lying between them. This CDR3 is built from 16 residues. The V gene's germline CDR1 is MNHNS and CDR2 SASEGT. CDR3 sequence (DNA): TGTGCCAGCAGTGAAGATGGGGGGGGCAGATACTACGAGCAGTACTTC. This codes for CASSEDGGGRYYEQYF.

This clonotype was seen repeatedly, ten times or more. The V gene is TRBV20-1, the J gene TRBJ2-1; D possibly corresponds to TRBD1 (5 bases). CDR3 length: 15 residues. V dropped 5 bases and J dropped 0 bases, with 14 bases sitting between them. Germline-derived CDR1 and CDR2 are DFQATT and SNEGSKA (reference sequence). CDR3: CSAPRRQNSYNEQFF. In nucleotides, the CDR3 is TGCAGTGCTCCAAGGCGACAGAACTCCTACAATGAGCAGTTCTTC.

This clonotype was observed at least ten times. The rearrangement joins TRBV6-1 to TRBJ1-6; D is ambiguous. The CDR3 is 13 residues long. The V gene's germline CDR1 is MNHNS and CDR2 SASEGT. Trimming stripped 4 bases from V and 2 bases from J, with 3 bases between. Written as DNA, the CDR3 is TGTGCCAGCAGTGGACCCTATAATTCACCCCTCCACTTT. Translation gives CASSGPYNSPLHF.

This clonotype has just a few counts. The J gene is TRBJ1-1, the V gene TRBV19, with D perhaps TRBD1 (5 bases). The V gene's germline CDR1 is LNHDA and CDR2 SQIVND (reference sequence). The V and J ends lost 2 bases and 0 bases respectively, with 10 bases between them. CDR3 size: 15 residues. In DNA form, the CDR3 reads TGTGCCAGTAGTATACGGGGGATGTTGAACACTGAAGCTTTCTTT. It codes for CASSIRGMLNTEAFF.

V and J are TRBV5-1 and TRBJ2-3; 7 nucleotides line up with TRBD2. Germline values: CDR1 SGHRS, CDR2 YFSETQ. The V gene end was trimmed by 6 bases and the J gene end by 0 bases; junction bases not matched to a gene: 7. The CDR3 is made up of 15 amino acids. CDR3 loop: CASTRGTASTDTQYF. The CDR3 bases are TGCGCCAGCACGCGGGGGACGGCAAGCACAGATACGCAGTATTTT.

This clonotype has only a few counts. A much larger clone differs by one base, so this may be a read error. The rearrangement uses TRBV20-1 and TRBJ2-7; TRBD2 matches at 9 bases. Germline CDR1 DFQATT, CDR2 SNEGSKA (reference sequence). This CDR3 is 12 amino acids long. Here the CDR3 reads CSAPGLAYEQCF. The CDR3, as DNA: TGCAGTGCGCCGGGACTAGCCTACGAGCAGTGCTTC.

This clonotype was seen at least ten times. This chain connects TRBV7-8 to TRBJ2-3; D may match TRBD1 or TRBD2 (5 bases each). The germline CDR1 and CDR2 sequences are SGHVS and FQNEAQ. The CDR3 runs 16 residues. V lost 6 bases to trimming and J lost 3 bases, with 19 bases between them. The CDR3 protein is CASRRRDPRATDTQYF. CDR3 DNA sequence: TGTGCCAGCAGGCGTCGGGACCCCCGTGCAACAGATACGCAGTATTTT.

This clonotype was picked up many times. CDR3 in DNA: TGTGCCAGCAGTCCATCAAATGGAGTCTCCTACGAGCAGTACTTC. It is translated as CASSPSNGVSYEQYF. The V and J genes are TRBV12-3 or TRBV12-4 and TRBJ2-7; unclear D gene. The CDR3 has 15 amino acids. Trimming removed 5 bases at V and 0 bases at J, with 14 bases between.

The genes are TRBV14 and TRBJ1-5; D gene ambiguous. The V gene lost 0 bases and the J gene lost 5 bases, with 32 bases spanning the gap. Germline V CDR1 and CDR2: SGHDN, FVKESK. This CDR3 spans 22 amino acids. The CDR3 DNA sequence: TGTGCCAGCAGCCAAGATCCTGGTCGGAGTGGCAGCCCCCCAGAGGGATATCAGCCCCAGCATTTT. Its protein is CASSQDPGRSGSPPEGYQPQHF.